What follows describes a single T cell receptor beta chain. What it binds is unknown. Patients aged 18 to 65 had newly diagnosed hyperthyroidism that had lasted under 2 months. Exclusion followed for patients with uncontrolled infection, other autoimmune disease, pregnancy or lactation. The PBMCs were taken from roughly 10 ml of fresh peripheral blood. The sample is drawn from a study of T cells in Graves' hyperthyroidism and ophthalmopathy. Template material for amplifying TCR beta CDR3 regions consisted of RNA transcripts. The HTBI set primed first-round TCR CDR3 RT-PCR. One entry per CDR3 protein results from TCRdb running MiXCR on the multiplex PCR reads. The sample consists of about 560,000 distinct CDR3 sequences, over 15% of them appearing once. Trimming shortened V by 4 bases and J by 2 bases, and 14 bases separated the two germline ends. CDR3 length: 16 residues. Germline CDR1 is LGHDT and CDR2 is YNNKEL (reference sequence).

Study-level findings and limits: Using 13 V-J features, a model discriminated ophthalmopathy from stable hyperthyroidism.

V is TRBV3-1 and J is TRBJ2-2; D assignment may be TRBD1 or TRBD2 (6 bases each). The origin of this receptor is a woman in her late teens or twenties with Graves' hyperthyroidism. The sequencing sample was made of blood. The CDR3 protein is CASSPRGGVNTGELFF. CDR3 in DNA: TGTGCCAGCAGCCCCAGGGGCGGGGTAAACACCGGGGAGCTGTTTTTT.